Below, 17 T cell receptor beta chains from the same sample are listed, as sequenced in a study of T cells after yellow fever vaccination (dated by TCRdb to the late 2010s). The library was built by means of 5' RACE. Sequencing took place on an Illumina HiSeq 2500. The raw public reads went through TCRdb reprocessing: fastp at Q25, MiXCR clone calling, in-frame beta chains kept. Duplicate CDR3 protein sequences are folded into a single record with the most common DNA and genes. Present in this sample are roughly 120,000 distinct CDR3 sequences, around 7.4% of which were seen just once. Around 2.5% of the sample goes to the ten largest clones. What this sample's treatment or condition label stands for: live attenuated yellow fever vaccine strain. This specimen was CD4+ T cells sorted from PBMCs, taken 9 to 11 days after the first yellow fever vaccination. All receptors come from a man aged 18 to 35 who received the YFV17D yellow fever vaccine.

A remark on this clonotype: No DNA is shown, since the ends of the CDR3 on it are uncertain; the CDR3 is the one TCRdb lists. The rearrangement joins TRBV5-6 to TRBJ2-3. The CDR3 contains 19 residues when both ends are counted. CDR1 and CDR2 from the germline V gene are SGHDT and YYEEEE. The CDR3 region is CASSFYICSATDVTDTQYF.

V usage is TRBV29-1 and J usage is TRBJ2-3; D uncertain. The germline V gene encodes CDR1 SQVTM and CDR2 ANQGSEA. V was shortened by 7 bases and J by 1 base, with 15 bases between the two germline ends. The CDR3 length is 14 residues. The CDR3: CSARISMGTDTQYF. Written as DNA, the CDR3 is TGCAGCGCCCGGATATCGATGGGCACAGATACGCAGTATTTT.

This clonotype was recorded at least ten times. The gene calls are TRBV4-1 and TRBJ2-3; 9 bases align to TRBD2. The V gene end was trimmed by 1 base and the J gene end by 4 bases; junction bases not matched to a gene: 15. The CDR3 spans 19 residues. CDR1 MGHRA and CDR2 YSYEKL come from the germline V gene. The CDR3 protein is CASSQGWGAGGRGADTQYF. CDR3 coding DNA: TGCGCCAGCAGCCAAGGATGGGGAGCGGGGGGACGGGGGGCAGATACGCAGTATTTT.

This clonotype was counted many times. The chain has TRBV21-1 and TRBJ2-7; TRBD1, the table's D call, lacks a check against the DNA. TRBV21-1 is classified as a pseudogene. The CDR3 runs 20 residues. The CDR3 nucleotides read TGTGCCAGCACCCTTAAAGGTCTGCGAGATCGGGACAGGGCTCTCTACGAGCAGTACGTC. Protein: CASTLKGLRDRDRALYEQYV.

This clonotype came up many times. The chain combines TRBV11-2 with TRBJ1-2; TRBD1 matches 7 bases. The CDR3 is 15 amino acids. The V gene's germline CDR1 is SGHAT and CDR2 FQNNGV. Germline trimming cut 5 bases from V and 4 bases from J; bases unmatched to any gene: 10. Here the CDR3 reads CASSVDRASPYGYTF. The CDR3 nucleotides are TGTGCCAGCAGCGTCGACAGGGCCTCCCCCTATGGCTACACCTTC.

About this clonotype: This may arise from a read error, as a much more abundant clone is one base away. The chain has TRBV27 and TRBJ2-3, with D uncertain. V lost 5 bases and J 7 bases, leaving 13 bases between the germline ends. Germline lookup yields CDR1 MNHEY and CDR2 SMNVEV (reference sequence). The CDR3 covers 13 residues. The DNA of the CDR3 is TGTGCCAGCAGTCCAAACACCTCTAATACGCAGTATTTT. Protein: CASSPNTSNTQYF.

V usage is TRBV20-1 and J usage is TRBJ1-5; a weak D match, TRBD1 (5 bases). V lost 3 bases and J lost 4, with 13 bases in between. From germline, CDR1 is DFQATT and CDR2 SNEGSKA (reference sequence). The CDR3 extends over 14 amino acids. CDR3 sequence: CSARAQEGNQPQHF. CDR3 nucleotide sequence: TGCAGTGCTAGGGCTCAGGAGGGGAATCAGCCCCAGCATTTT.

The V call is TRBV20-1, the J call TRBJ2-3; 7 bases are shared with TRBD1. Trimming removed 3 bases from V and 1 base from J; junction bases left unmatched: 19. This CDR3 spans 19 amino acids. In germline, CDR1 is DFQATT, CDR2 SNEGSKA (reference sequence). In nucleotides, the CDR3 is TGCAGTGCTAGTTTTCTTCGGAGTAGAGGGGGCCGAGGCACAGATACGCAGTATTTT. Translation gives CSASFLRSRGGRGTDTQYF.

This clonotype was detected ten times or more. The chain links TRBV10-3 to TRBJ2-7, with a tentative D call TRBD2 (6 bases). Trimming removed 10 bases from V and 3 bases from J, with 10 bases in between. Per the germline V gene, CDR1 is ENHRY and CDR2 is SYGVKD. The length of the CDR3 is 11 residues. The CDR3 here is CATRDFYEQYV. In DNA, the CDR3 is TGTGCCACGAGGGACTTCTACGAGCAGTACGTC.

This chain uses TRBV12-3 or TRBV12-4 with TRBJ2-3, with D maybe TRBD2 (5 bases). The CDR3 loop spans 14 amino acids. Trimming removed 1 base from V and 4 bases from J, with 9 bases in between. The CDR3 DNA reads TGTGCCAGCAGTTTAGACGACGGGGCAGATACGCAGTATTTT. It specifies CASSLDDGADTQYF.

This clonotype was seen a few times. The V and J genes are TRBV5-1 and TRBJ1-2; perhaps TRBD1 as D (6 bases). Germline V gene lookup returns CDR1 SGHRS and CDR2 YFSETQ. This CDR3 spans 14 amino acids. Trimming took 3 bases from V and 3 from J, leaving 12 bases between them. Written as DNA, the CDR3 is TGCGCCAGCAGCTCTCCGGCAGGGGACTATGGCTACACCTTC. As protein: CASSSPAGDYGYTF.

This clonotype was counted many times. This chain links TRBV4-1 with TRBJ1-1, with 10 positions matching TRBD1. Trimming took 4 bases from V and 0 from J; bases not matched to a gene: 8. Germline V gene data show CDR1 as MGHRA and CDR2 as YSYEKL. This CDR3 has 17 residues. The CDR3 here is CASSRGQGGQLNTEAFF. CDR3 DNA: TGCGCCAGCAGCCGAGGACAGGGGGGACAACTGAACACTGAAGCTTTCTTT.

This clonotype was found many times. The V call is TRBV5-5, the J call TRBJ1-4; D unclear. Germline CDR1 and CDR2: SGHKS and YYEKEE (reference sequence). This CDR3 has 14 amino acids. Between the trimmed V and J ends, which lost 1 base and 3 bases, there was a span of 7 bases. As DNA, the CDR3 is TGTGCCAGCAGCTTGAGGAGTTCTAATGAAAAACTGTTTTTT. It codes for CASSLRSSNEKLFF.

This clonotype has ten or more counts. V and J are TRBV7-2 and TRBJ1-1; tentative D call: TRBD1 (5 bases). The germline V and J ends were trimmed by 4 bases and 4 bases, with 13 bases remaining between them. This CDR3 region has 14 residues. The germline V gene encodes CDR1 SGHTA and CDR2 FQGNSA. Here the CDR3 DNA reads TGTGCCAGCAGCTCATGGGGGGGTAGCACTGAAGCTTTCTTT. It specifies CASSSWGGSTEAFF.

This clonotype has a count of ten or more. This chain connects TRBV5-5 to TRBJ2-7; D tentatively fits TRBD1 or TRBD2 (5 bases each). Between the trimmed V and J ends, which lost 4 bases and 3 bases, there was a span of 14 bases. From germline, CDR1 is SGHKS and CDR2 YYEKEE (reference sequence). This CDR3 spans 14 amino acids. The CDR3: CASSQTGTVYEQYF. The DNA for the CDR3 is TGTGCCAGCAGCCAAACCGGGACGGTCTACGAGCAGTACTTC.

The sample holds many counts of this clonotype. The V gene is TRBV7-8, the J gene TRBJ1-2; D not certain. This CDR3 region has 13 residues. Germline-derived CDR1 and CDR2 are SGHVS and FQNEAQ. Trimming left V 1 base short and J 1 base short, with 4 bases between. CDR3 residues: CASSLGDNYGYTF. The CDR3 nucleotides are TGTGCCAGCAGCTTAGGAGATAACTATGGCTACACCTTC.

This clonotype was detected ten times or more. The J gene is TRBJ1-4, the V gene TRBV5-1; D is unclear. Trimming pared 4 bases from V and 0 bases from J, leaving 10 bases between. The CDR3 covers 15 residues. Germline loops: CDR1 SGHRS, CDR2 YFSETQ. CDR3 protein: CASSQDRPTNEKLFF. DNA of the CDR3: TGCGCCAGCAGCCAGGACCGACCAACTAATGAAAAACTGTTTTTT.